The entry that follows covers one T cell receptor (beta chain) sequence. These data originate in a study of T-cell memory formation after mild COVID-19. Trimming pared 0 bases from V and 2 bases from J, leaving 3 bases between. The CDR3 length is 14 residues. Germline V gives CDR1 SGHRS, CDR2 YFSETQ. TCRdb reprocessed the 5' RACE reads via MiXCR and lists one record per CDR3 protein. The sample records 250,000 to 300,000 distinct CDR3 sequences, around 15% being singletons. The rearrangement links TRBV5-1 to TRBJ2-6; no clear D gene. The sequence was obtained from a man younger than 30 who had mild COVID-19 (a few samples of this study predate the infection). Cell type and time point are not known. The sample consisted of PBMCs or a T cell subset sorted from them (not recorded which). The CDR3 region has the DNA TGCGCCAGCAGCTTGGACCCTGGGGCCAACGTCCTGACTTTC. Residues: CASSLDPGANVLTF.